A selection of T cell receptor beta chains follows, all from one sample in a study of CD8 T cells in Susac syndrome. TCRdb called the immunoSEQ multiplex PCR reads again in MiXCR, with one record for every CDR3 protein. The sample yields more than 70,000 distinct CDR3 sequences, 80% to 95% seen once. Sequencing was performed on CD8+ T cells from PBMCs. These receptors were collected from a human donor in good health. The conserved cysteine and the conserved F or W are not part of the CDR3 here. Only some rows state a clone size, as once, few, many or a class for expanded clones.

>TRBJ2-1|TRBV7-9|NA
ASSHPMRGGGDEQF
>TRBJ2-1|TRBV19|NA
ASSPDSWITYNEQF
>TRBJ1-2|TRBV15|NA
ATSRDPGAIAYGYT
>TRBJ2-5|TRBV11-2|NA
ASTGAEETQY
>TRBJ2-1|TRBV5-6|NA
ASSLTGNPWGEQF
>TRBJ1-1|TRBV19|once
ASSIRGNTEAF
>TRBJ1-3|TRBV12-3/TRBV12-4|NA
ASSLRGSGNTIY
>TRBJ2-1|TRBV7-9|NA
ASSIDTGKSYNEQF
>TRBJ2-3|TRBV12-3/TRBV12-4|NA
ASSLGGSDTQY
>NA|TRBV5-6|NA
ASSLGGNYPQF
>TRBJ2-2|TRBV12-5|NA
ASGSPGGQNTGELF
>TRBJ2-1|TRBV13|NA
ASSLAGNGEQF
>TRBJ1-1|TRBV4-1|NA
ASSKNGGETEAF
>TRBJ2-2|TRBV27|NA
ASPPVVCNTGELF
>TRBJ2-2|TRBV27|NA
ASSFTLDLNTGELF
>TRBJ2-3|TRBV19|NA
ASSMLAGALVFTDTQY
>TRBJ2-7|TRBV19|NA
ASSTSGTAYEQY
>TRBJ1-1|TRBV9|NA
ASSVAGGYTEAF
>TRBJ2-1|TRBV2|once
ASSTSSGGEQF
>TRBJ1-2|TRBV12-3/TRBV12-4|NA
ASTLGGRGYT